Ten or more counts support the clone carrying this TCR beta chain. Its antigen is not identified. The data originate from a study of T cells in Graves' hyperthyroidism and ophthalmopathy. Patients counted as stable if ophthalmopathy did not develop within 18 months. Subjects aged 18 to 65 presented with newly diagnosed hyperthyroidism of less than 2 months' duration. General observations from the study: Ophthalmopathy was identified by the model a median about six months ahead of onset. Blood also contained most expanded thyroid clonotypes above 0.001.

The investigators amplified TCR beta CDR3 regions from RNA transcripts. First-round RT-PCR targeting the TCR CDR3 was performed with the HTBI primer set. TCRdb reanalysed the multiplex PCR reads using MiXCR and keeps one entry per CDR3 protein. The table lists 700,000 or so distinct CDR3 sequences, about a sixth of them singletons, with approximately 8.4% in the top ten. The sequenced sample was blood. The receptor's source is a man aged 18 to 35 with Graves' hyperthyroidism.

The CDR3 DNA reads TGTGCTAGTGGTCCGAAGGACAGGGGGGGACAAGAGACCCAGTACTTC. As protein: CASGPKDRGGQETQYF. This chain uses TRBV12-5 with TRBJ2-5; 10 nucleotides agree with TRBD1. Trimming took 5 bases from V and 2 from J; bases not matched to a gene: 8. This CDR3 contains 16 residues. In germline, CDR1 is LGHNT, CDR2 FRNRAP.